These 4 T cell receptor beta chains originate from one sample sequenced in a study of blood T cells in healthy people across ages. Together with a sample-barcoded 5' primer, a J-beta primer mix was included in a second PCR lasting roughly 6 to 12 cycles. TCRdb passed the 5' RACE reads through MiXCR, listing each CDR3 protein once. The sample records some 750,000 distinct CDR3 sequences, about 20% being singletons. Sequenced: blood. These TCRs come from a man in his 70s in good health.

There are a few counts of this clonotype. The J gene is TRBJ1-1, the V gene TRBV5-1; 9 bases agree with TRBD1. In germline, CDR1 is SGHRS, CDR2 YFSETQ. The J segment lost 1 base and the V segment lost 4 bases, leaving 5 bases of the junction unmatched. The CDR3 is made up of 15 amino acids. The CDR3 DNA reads TGCGCCAGCAGCATACAGGGGGCGGGGAACACTGAAGCTTTCTTT. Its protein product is CASSIQGAGNTEAFF. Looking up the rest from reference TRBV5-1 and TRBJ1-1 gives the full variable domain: KAGVTQTPRYLIKTRGQQVTLSCSPISGHRSVSWYQQTPGQGLQFLFEYFSETQRNKGNFPGRFSGRQFSNSRSEMNVSTLELGDSALYLCASSIQGAGNTEAFFGQGTRLTVV.

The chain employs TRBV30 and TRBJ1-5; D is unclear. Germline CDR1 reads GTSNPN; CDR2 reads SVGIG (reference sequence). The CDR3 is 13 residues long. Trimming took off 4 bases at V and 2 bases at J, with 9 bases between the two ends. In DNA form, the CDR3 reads TGTGCCTGGACCACAGCGGGCAATCAGCCCCAGCATTTT. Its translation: CAWTTAGNQPQHF.

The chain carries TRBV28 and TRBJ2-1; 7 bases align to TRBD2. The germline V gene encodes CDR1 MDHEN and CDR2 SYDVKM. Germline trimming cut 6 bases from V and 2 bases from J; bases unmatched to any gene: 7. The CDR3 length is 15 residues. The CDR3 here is CASRGGVGAYNEQFF. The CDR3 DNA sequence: TGTGCCAGCAGGGGGGGGGTAGGTGCCTACAATGAGCAGTTCTTC. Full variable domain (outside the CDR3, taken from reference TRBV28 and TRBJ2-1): DVKVTQSSRYLVKRTGEKVFLECVQDMDHENMFWYRQDPGLGLRLIYFSYDVKMKEKGDIPEGYSVSREKKERFSLILESASTNQTSMYLCASRGGVGAYNEQFFGPGTRLTVL.

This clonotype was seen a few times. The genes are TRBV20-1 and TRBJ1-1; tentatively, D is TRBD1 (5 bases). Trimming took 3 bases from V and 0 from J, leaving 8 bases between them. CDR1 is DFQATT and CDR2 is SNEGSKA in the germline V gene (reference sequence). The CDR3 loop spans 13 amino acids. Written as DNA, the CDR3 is TGCAGTGCTAGCAGGGAGATGAACACTGAAGCTTTCTTT. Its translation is CSASREMNTEAFF.